This TCR beta chain was retrieved from a study of CD8 T cells in Susac syndrome. Study-wide background: Patients with Susac syndrome were, at the time of blood collection, therapy-naive, maintained on corticosteroids, or maintained on intravenous immunoglobulin alone.

After extraction with the RNeasy kit, roughly 0.45 to 1 ug of the RNA was reverse transcribed using random hexamers. The method of amplification for TCR beta CDR3 was immunoSEQ multiplex PCR, covering 54 Vbeta and 13 Jbeta. TCRdb used MiXCR to reprocess the immunoSEQ multiplex PCR reads, holding one entry per CDR3 protein. This sample carries 200,000 to 250,000 distinct CDR3 sequences, 85% to 95% of them seen once, and the ten largest clones take 0.15% to 0.2%. This CDR3 comprises 15 residues. Unmatched junction bases numbered 4, after V lost 3 bases and J lost 1 base. CDR1 is LGHDT, CDR2 YNNKEL, per germline (reference sequence). Sequencing of TCR beta was performed on blood CD8+ and CD4+ T cells.

The sample was CD4+ T cells from PBMCs. The origin of this receptor is a human donor with Susac syndrome. This sequence joins TRBV3-1 and TRBJ2-3; 7 bases match TRBD1. CDR3: CASSHRTGGTDTQYF. CDR3 bases: TGTGCCAGCAGCCATCGGACAGGCGGCACAGATACGCAGTATTTT.